This TCR beta chain derives from a study of identical twins. This CDR3 is built from 14 residues. Germline V gene data show CDR1 as SQVTM and CDR2 as ANQGSEA. The V end was cut by 4 bases, the J end by 2 bases, with 14 bases between. TCRdb fed the 5' RACE reads into MiXCR, producing one record per CDR3 protein. The sample has approximately 300,000 distinct CDR3 sequences; roughly 10% are singletons. The sample was also reused in another study, on yellow fever vaccine responses in identical twins.

The gene calls are TRBV29-1 and TRBJ2-5, with D perhaps TRBD1 or TRBD2 (5 bases each). The sequence was collected from a young woman in good health. Source material: CD8+ T cells sorted from blood. The CDR3 region has the DNA TGCAGCGTTGCACGGGACCGGATACAAGAGACCCAGTACTTC. It is translated as CSVARDRIQETQYF.